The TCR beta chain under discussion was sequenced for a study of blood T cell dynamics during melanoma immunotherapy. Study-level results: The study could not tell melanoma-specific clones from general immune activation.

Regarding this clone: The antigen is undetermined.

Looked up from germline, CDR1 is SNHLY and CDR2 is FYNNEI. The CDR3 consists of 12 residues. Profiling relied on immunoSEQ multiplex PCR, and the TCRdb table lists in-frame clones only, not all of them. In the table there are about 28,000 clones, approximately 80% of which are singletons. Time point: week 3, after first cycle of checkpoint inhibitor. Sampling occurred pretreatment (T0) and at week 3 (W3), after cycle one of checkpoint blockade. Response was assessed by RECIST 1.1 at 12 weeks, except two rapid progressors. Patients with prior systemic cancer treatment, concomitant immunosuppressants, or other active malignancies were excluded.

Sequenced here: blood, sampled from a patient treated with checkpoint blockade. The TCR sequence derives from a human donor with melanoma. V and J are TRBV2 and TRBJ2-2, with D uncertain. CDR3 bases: TGTGTTGTCGAAGTTGGCACCGGGGAGCTGTTTTTT. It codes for CVVEVGTGELFF.